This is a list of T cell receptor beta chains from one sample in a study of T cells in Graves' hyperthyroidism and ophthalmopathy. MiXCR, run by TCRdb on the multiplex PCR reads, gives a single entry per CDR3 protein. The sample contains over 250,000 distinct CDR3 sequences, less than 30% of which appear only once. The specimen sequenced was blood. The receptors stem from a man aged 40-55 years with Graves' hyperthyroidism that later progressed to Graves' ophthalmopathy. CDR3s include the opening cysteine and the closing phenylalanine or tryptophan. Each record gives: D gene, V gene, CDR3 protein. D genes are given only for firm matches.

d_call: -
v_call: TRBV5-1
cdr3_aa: CASSASQNTEAFF

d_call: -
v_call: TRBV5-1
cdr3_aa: CANQGHRSKKNTGELFF

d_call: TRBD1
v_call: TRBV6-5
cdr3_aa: CASSYTDRGPEQYF

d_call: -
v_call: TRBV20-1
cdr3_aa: CSAHQRKRHNSPLHF

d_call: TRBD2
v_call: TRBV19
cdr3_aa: CASRRGESDTQYF

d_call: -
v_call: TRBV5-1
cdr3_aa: CASSLEVGGVSSYEQYF

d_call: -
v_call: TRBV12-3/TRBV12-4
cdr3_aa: CASNLPPGGGANVLTF

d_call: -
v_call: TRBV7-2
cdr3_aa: CASSSFMDSEQYF

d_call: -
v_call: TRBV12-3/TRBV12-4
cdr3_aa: CASGDRISSGYTF

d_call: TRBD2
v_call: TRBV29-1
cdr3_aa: CSVVLADTGELFF

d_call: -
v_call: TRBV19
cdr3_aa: CASSILRGPEAFF

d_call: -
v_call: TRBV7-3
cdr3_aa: CASSSGSHVLTF

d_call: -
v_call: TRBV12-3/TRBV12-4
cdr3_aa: CASSLDTRGDEQYF

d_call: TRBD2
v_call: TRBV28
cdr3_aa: CASRGMTLAGVGETQYF

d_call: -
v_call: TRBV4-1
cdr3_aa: CASSHPARNSPLHF

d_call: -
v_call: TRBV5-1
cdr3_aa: CASSSLTRGDEAFF

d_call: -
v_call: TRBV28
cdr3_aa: CASSPRGEQYF

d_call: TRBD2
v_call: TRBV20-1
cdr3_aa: CSATYSGGPTGELFF

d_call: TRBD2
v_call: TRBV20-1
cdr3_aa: CSANLPGLAGFSETQYF

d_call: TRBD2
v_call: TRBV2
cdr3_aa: CASRGLAGGWGTGELFF

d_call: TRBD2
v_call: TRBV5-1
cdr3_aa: CASARLAEETQYF

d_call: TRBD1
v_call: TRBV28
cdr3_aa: CAIRDSVNYGYTF

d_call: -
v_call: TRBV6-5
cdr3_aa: CASSLAGFTEAFF

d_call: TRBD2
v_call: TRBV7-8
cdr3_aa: CASSFRPGLAVTGELFF

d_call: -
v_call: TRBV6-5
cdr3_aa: CASSYSENREETQYF

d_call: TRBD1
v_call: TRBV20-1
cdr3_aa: CSAREGQGERKAFF

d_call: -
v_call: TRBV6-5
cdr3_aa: CASSYFAEQYF

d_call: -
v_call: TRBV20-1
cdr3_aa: CSAWGNEQYF

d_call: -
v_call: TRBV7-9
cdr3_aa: CASGGQNNSPLHF

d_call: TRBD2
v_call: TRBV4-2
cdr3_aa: CASSQDGPSGRAPQYF

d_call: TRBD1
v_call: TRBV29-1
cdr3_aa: CSAQAGTGTYEQYF

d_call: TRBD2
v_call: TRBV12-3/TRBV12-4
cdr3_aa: CASSPLGTSGRALYEQYF

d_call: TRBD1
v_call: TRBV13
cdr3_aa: CASSASRDRDPYEQYF

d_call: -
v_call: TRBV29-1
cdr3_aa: CSVAVAVGGEQYF

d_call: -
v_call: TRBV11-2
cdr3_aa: CASGAIYEQYF

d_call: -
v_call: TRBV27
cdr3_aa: CASSSGQINYGYTF

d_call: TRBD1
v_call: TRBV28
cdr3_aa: CASRPWTGTGELFF

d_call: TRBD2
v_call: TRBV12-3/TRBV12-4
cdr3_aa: CASSLAGEGVSGANVLTF

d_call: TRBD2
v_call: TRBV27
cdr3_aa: CASSPTSATDTQYF

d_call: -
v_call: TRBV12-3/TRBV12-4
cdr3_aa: CASSSRTLGNQPQHF

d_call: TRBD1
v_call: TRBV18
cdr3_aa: CASSLRGGLQETQYF

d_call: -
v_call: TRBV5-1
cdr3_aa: CASSLAGSHTEAFF

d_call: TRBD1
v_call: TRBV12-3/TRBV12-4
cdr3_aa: CASSTGGAEAFF

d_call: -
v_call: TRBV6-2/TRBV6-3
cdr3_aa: CASSQGPGRGATEAFF

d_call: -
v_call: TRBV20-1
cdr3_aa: CSADISYEQCF

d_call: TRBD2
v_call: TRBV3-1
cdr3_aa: CASSQLTSGKYEQYF

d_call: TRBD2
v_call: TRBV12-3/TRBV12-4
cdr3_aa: CASSLWREGAETQYF

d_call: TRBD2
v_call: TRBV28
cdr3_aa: CASLLAGEDPTDQYF

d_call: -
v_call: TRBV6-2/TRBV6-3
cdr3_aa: CASSRLTYEQYF

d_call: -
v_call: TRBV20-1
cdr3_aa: CSARSINTEAFF

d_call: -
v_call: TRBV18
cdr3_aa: CASSPGGLGEQYF

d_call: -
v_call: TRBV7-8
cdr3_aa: CASSFEHNLGFDETQYF

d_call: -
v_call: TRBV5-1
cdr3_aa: CASSKQGVRSDGYTF

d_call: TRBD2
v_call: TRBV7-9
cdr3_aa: CASSSRIAGSYEQYF

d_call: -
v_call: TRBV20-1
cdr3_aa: CSAREGVSSQYF

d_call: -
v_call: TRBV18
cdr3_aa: CASSPVALQETQYF

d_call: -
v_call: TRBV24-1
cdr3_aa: CATSGGYGYTF

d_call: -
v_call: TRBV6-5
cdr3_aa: CASSYSGGKGDSYEQYF

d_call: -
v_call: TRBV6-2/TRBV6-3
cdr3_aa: CASNPDRRSNQPQHF